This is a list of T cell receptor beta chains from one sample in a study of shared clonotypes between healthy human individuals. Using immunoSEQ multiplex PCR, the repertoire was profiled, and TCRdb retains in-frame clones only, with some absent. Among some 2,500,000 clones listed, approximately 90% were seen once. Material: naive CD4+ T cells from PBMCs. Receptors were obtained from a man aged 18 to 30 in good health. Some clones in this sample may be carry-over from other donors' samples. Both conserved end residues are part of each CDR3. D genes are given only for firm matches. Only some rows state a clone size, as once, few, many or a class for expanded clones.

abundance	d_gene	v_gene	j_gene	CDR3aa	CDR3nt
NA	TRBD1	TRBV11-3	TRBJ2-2	CASSPGTAGELFF	TGTGCCAGCAGCCCCGGGACAGCCGGGGAGCTGTTTTTT
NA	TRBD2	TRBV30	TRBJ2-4	CAWSSLAGGGIQYF	TGTGCCTGGAGTAGCCTAGCGGGAGGTGGTATTCAGTACTTC
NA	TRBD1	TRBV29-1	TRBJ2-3	CSVDQTGGKDTQYF	TGCAGCGTTGACCAGACAGGGGGCAAAGATACGCAGTATTTT
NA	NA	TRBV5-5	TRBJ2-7	CASSLGAGDGIYEQYF	TGTGCCAGCAGCTTGGGGGCAGGCGATGGGATCTACGAGCAGTACTTC
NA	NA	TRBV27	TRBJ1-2	CASHPTGYYGYTF	TGTGCCAGCCATCCTACAGGGTACTATGGCTACACCTTC
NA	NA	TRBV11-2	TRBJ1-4	CASSLLRDGNEKLFF	TGTGCCAGCAGCCTCCTCCGGGACGGTAATGAAAAACTGTTTTTT
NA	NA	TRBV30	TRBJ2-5	CAWSLQPRETQYF	TGTGCCTGGAGTCTCCAGCCCCGAGAGACCCAGTACTTC
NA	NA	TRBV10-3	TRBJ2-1	CAISGRSSYNEQFF	TGTGCCATCAGTGGGCGGAGCTCCTACAATGAGCAGTTCTTC
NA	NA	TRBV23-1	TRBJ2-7	CASSPYHVEQYF	TGCGCCAGCAGTCCCTACCATGTCGAGCAGTACTTC
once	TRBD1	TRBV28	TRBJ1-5	CASAGTVRSQPQHF	TGTGCCAGCGCCGGGACAGTAAGAAGTCAGCCCCAGCATTTT
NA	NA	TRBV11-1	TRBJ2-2	CASSKTRWGTGELFF	TGTGCCAGCAGTAAGACTAGGTGGGGCACCGGGGAGCTGTTTTTT
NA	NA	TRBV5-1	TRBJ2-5	CASNQEQGHQETQYF	TGCGCCAGCAACCAAGAACAGGGCCACCAAGAGACCCAGTACTTC
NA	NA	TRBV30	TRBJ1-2	CAWDSGTDYGYTF	TGTGCCTGGGACTCCGGGACGGACTATGGCTACACCTTC
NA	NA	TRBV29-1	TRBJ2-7	CSALRQGGPYEQYF	TGCAGCGCCCTCCGACAGGGAGGACCTTACGAGCAGTACTTC
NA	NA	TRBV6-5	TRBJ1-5	CASSDPNQPQHF	TGTGCCAGCAGTGATCCGAATCAGCCCCAGCATTTT
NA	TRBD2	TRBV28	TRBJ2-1	CASSAHSGSDGDEQFF	TGTGCCAGCAGTGCCCATAGCGGGAGCGACGGCGATGAGCAGTTCTTC